The clone carrying this T cell receptor beta chain came up a few times. Antigen: not known. This sample stems from a study of T cells after yellow fever vaccination. The CDR3 extends over 18 amino acids. J gave up 2 bases and V 6 bases, and 14 bases lay outside the gene matches. Germline V gene lookup returns CDR1 SEHNR and CDR2 FQNEAQ (reference sequence). TCRdb passed the 5' RACE reads through MiXCR, listing each CDR3 protein once. This sample has some 400,000 distinct CDR3 sequences; around 20% occur once, and the top ten carry 15% to 20%. Study results and caveats: Post-booster repertoires contained most primary-vaccination clones again (about 95% CD4, around 89% CD8). Faster peaking, at day 5 versus 15, marked a secondary response that was weaker.

V and J are TRBV7-9 and TRBJ2-2; 8 bases are a match to TRBD1. The receptor was isolated from a man between 18 and 29 years old who received the YFV17D yellow fever vaccine. The sample consisted of PBMCs, taken before the yellow fever booster vaccination. CDR3 residues: CASSGTPGTGINTGELFF. CDR3 nucleotide sequence: TGTGCCAGCAGTGGCACCCCCGGGACAGGAATAAACACCGGGGAGCTGTTTTTT. Full variable domain (outside the CDR3, taken from reference TRBV7-9 and TRBJ2-2): DTGVSQNPRHKITKRGQNVTFRCDPISEHNRLYWYRQTLGQGPEFLTYFQNEAQLEKSRLLSDRFSAERPKGSFSTLEIQRTEQGDSAMYLCASSGTPGTGINTGELFFGEGSRLTVL.